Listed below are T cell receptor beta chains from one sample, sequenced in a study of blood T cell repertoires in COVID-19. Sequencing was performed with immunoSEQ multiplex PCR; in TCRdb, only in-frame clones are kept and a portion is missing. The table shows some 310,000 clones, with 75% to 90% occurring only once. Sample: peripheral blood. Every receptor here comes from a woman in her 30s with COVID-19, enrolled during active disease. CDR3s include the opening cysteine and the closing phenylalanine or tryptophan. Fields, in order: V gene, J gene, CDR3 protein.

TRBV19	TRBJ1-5	CANKRGRKNSYSNQPQHF
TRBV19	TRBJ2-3	CASRDRGKADTQYF
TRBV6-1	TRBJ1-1	CASSEGPTGTGDQAFF
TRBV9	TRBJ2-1	CASSVVREGRGNEQFF
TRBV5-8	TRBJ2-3	CASSVSGSTDTQYF
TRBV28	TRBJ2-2	CASRLQGHTGELFF
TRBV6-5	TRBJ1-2	CASSSGTDYGYTF
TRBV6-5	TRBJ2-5	CASHRERRETQYF
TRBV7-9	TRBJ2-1	CASSSSLAGENNEQFF
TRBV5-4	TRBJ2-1	CASSSQLAGDNEQFF
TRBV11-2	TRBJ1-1	CASSLNTEAFF
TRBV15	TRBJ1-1	CATRTRFTGAKDTEAFF
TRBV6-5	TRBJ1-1	CASSYFPELNTEAFF
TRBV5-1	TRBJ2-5	CASSLRASGQETQYF
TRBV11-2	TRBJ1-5	CASSFRDYQPQHF
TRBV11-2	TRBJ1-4	CASSLVGGGDEKLFF
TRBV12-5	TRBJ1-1	CASGLVGGTGEAFF
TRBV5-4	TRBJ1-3	CASSLAGGSGNTIYF
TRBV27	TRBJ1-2	CASSLRGPWDGYTF
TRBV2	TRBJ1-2	CASTQGAGYGYTF
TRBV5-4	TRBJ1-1	CASSAGGYTEAFF
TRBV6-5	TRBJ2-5	CASSYEGSQETQYF
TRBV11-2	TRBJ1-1	CASSLDRGQSATEAFF
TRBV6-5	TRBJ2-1	CASRSQGRGEQFF
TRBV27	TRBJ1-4	CASRAPYGTTNEKLFF
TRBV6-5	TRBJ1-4	CASSYSNRVKLFF
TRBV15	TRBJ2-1	CATSRSRRGNNEQFF
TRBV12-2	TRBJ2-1	CASRLALVRDRDYNEQFF
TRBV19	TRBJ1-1	CASSTHRDREYFGVNTEAFF
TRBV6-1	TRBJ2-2	CASSEFVGESWTGELFF
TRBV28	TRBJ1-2	CASSSPGQGNYGYTF